The sequence of this TCR beta chain was determined in a study of cytomegalovirus exposure and HLA in healthy donors. PCR involved 60 Vbeta and 13 Jbeta primers. TCRdb's table, derived via immunoSEQ multiplex PCR, lists solely in-frame clones and lacks some. Here the sample spans about 110,000 clones, just under 70% being singletons. The J segment lost 9 bases and the V segment lost 7 bases, leaving 18 bases of the junction unmatched. Germline V gives CDR1 MNHNY, CDR2 SVGAGI (reference sequence). The CDR3 runs to 16 residues. This rearrangement joins TRBV6-6 to TRBJ2-1; 7 bases match TRBD2. This clonotype originated in a woman between 65 and 79 years old in good health and CMV-seropositive. Sequenced material: PBMCs. Written as DNA, the CDR3 is TGTGCCAGCACCCTCCGAGGACTAGAAGGGGCCGCTGAGCAGTTCTTC. Translating gives CASTLRGLEGAAEQFF.